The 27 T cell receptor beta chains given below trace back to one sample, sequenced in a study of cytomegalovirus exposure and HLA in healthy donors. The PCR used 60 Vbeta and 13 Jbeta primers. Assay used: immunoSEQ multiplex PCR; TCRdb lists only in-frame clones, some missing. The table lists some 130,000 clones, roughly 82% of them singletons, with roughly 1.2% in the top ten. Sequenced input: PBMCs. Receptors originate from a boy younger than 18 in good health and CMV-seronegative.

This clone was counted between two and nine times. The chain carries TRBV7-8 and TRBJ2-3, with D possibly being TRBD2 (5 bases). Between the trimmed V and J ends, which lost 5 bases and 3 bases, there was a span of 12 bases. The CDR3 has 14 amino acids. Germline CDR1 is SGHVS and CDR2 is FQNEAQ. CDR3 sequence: CASSGSLATDTQYF. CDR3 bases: TGTGCCAGCAGCGGGAGCTTGGCAACAGATACGCAGTATTTT.

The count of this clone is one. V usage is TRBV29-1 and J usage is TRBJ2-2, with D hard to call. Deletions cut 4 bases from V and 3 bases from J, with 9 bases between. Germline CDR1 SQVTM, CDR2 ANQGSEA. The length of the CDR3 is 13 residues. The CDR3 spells CSVASQYTGELFF. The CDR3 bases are TGCAGCGTTGCTTCCCAGTACACCGGGGAGCTGTTTTTT.

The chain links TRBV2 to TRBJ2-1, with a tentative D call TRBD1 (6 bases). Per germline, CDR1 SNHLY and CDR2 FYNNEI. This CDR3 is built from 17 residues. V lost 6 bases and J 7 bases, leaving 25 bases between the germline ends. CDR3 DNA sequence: TGTGCCAGCAGGCCTATTCACACAGGGTTCGGTCGGAATGAGCAGTTCTTC. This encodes CASRPIHTGFGRNEQFF.

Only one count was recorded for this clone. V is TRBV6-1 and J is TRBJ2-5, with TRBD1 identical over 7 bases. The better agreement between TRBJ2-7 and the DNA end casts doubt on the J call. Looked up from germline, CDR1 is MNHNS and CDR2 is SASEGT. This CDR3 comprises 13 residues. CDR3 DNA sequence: TGTGCCAGCAGTGGGGACAGTCCCTACGAGCAGTACTTC. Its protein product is CASSGDSPYEQYF.

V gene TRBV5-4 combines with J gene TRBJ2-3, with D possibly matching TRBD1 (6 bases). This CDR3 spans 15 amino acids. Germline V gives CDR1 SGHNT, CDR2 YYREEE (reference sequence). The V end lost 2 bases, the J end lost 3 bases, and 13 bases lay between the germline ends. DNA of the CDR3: TGTGCCAGCAGCTTTCTCAGAGGGGGAACAGATACGCAGTATTTT. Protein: CASSFLRGGTDTQYF. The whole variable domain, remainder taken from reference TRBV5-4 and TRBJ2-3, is ETGVTQSPTHLIKTRGQQVTLRCSSQSGHNTVSWYQQALGQGPQFIFQYYREEENGRGNFPPRFSGLQFPNYSSELNVNALELDDSALYLCASSFLRGGTDTQYFGPGTRLTVL.

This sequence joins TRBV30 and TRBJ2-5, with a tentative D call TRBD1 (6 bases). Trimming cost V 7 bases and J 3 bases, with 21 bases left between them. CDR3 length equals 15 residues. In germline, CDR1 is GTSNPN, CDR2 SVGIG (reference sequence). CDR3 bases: TGTGCCTATCTACCCTCAGGACAGCCTAAAGAGACCCAGTACTTC. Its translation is CAYLPSGQPKETQYF.

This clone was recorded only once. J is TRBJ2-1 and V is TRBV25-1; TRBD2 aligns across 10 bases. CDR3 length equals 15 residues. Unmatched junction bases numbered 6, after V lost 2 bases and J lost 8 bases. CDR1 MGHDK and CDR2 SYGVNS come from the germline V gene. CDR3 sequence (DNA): TGTGCCAGCAGTGAACTAACTAGCGGGAACTATGAGCAGTTCTTC. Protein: CASSELTSGNYEQFF. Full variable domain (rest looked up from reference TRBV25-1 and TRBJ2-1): EADIYQTPRYLVIGTGKKITLECSQTMGHDKMYWYQQDPGMELHLIHYSYGVNSTEKGDLSSESTVSRIRTEHFPLTLESARPSHTSQYLCASSELTSGNYEQFFGPGTRLTVL.

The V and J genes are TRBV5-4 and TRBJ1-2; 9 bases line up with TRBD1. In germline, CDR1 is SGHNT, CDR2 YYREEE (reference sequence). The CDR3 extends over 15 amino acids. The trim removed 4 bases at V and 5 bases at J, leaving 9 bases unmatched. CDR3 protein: CASSQRDRDFYGYTF. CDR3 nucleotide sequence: TGTGCCAGCAGCCAACGGGACAGGGATTTTTATGGCTACACCTTC.

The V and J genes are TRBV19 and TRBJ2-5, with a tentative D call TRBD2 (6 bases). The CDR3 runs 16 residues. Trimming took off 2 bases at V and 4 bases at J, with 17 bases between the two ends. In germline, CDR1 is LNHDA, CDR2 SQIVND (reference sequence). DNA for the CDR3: TGTGCCAGTAGTATACGTCGGGAAGGAGGGCGAGAGACCCAGTACTTC. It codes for CASSIRREGGRETQYF.

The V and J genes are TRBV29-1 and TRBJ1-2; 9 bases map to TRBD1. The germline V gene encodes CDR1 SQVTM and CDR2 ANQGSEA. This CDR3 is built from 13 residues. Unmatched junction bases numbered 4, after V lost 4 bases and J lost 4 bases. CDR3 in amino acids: CSVGGQGPYGYTF. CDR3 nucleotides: TGCAGCGTTGGAGGACAGGGGCCCTATGGCTACACCTTC.

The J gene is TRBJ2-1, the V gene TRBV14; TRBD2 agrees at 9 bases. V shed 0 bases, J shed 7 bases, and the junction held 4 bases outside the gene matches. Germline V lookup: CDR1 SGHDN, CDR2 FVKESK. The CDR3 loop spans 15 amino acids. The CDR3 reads CASSQERLAANEQFF. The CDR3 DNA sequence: TGTGCCAGCAGCCAAGAGCGACTAGCGGCTAATGAGCAGTTCTTC.

As DNA, the CDR3 is TGTGCCAGCAGCTTCGAGACAGGCACTAACGAGCAGTACTTC. This codes for CASSFETGTNEQYF. V gene TRBV11-3 combines with J gene TRBJ2-7; maybe TRBD1 (6 bases). Trimming pared 3 bases from V and 5 bases from J, leaving 14 bases between. The CDR3 contains 14 residues. CDR1 SGHNT and CDR2 YENEEA come from the germline V gene. Complete variable domain (other parts from reference TRBV11-3 and TRBJ2-7): EAGVVQSPRYKIIEKKQPVAFWCNPISGHNTLYWYLQNLGQGPELLIRYENEEAVDDSQLPKDRFSAERLKGVDSTLKIQPAELGDSAVYLCASSFETGTNEQYFGPGTRLTVT.

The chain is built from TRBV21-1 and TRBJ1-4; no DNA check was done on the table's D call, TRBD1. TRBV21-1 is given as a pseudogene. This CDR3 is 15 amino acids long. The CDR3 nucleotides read TGTGCCAGCAGCGGGGGGACAGGGGGCGAAGAAAAACTGTTTTTT. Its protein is CASSGGTGGEEKLFF.

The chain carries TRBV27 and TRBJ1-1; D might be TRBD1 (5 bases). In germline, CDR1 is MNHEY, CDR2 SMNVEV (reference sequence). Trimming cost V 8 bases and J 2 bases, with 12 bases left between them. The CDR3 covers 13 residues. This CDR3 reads CASLPGGNTEAFF. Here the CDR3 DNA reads TGTGCCAGCCTCCCCGGGGGAAACACTGAAGCTTTCTTT.

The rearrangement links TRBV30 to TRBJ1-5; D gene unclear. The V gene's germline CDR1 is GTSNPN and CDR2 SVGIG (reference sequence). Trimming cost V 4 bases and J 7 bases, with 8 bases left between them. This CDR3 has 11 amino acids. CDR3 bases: TGTGCCTGGACCGCGGGCCAGCCCCAGCATTTT. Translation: CAWTAGQPQHF. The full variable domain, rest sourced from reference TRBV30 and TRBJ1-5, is SQTIHQWPATLVQPVGSPLSLECTVEGTSNPNLYWYRQAAGRGLQLLFYSVGIGQISSEVPQNLSASRPQDRQFILSSKKLLLSDSGFYLCAWTAGQPQHFGDGTRLSIL.

The CDR3, as DNA: TGTGCCTGGGACAGGGGGATTGTATACGAGCAGTACTTC. It codes for CAWDRGIVYEQYF. The J gene is TRBJ2-7, the V gene TRBV30; 9 positions match TRBD1. Germline V lookup: CDR1 GTSNPN, CDR2 SVGIG (reference sequence). With V trimmed by 5 bases and J by 4 bases, 6 bases remained unmatched. The CDR3 spans 13 residues.

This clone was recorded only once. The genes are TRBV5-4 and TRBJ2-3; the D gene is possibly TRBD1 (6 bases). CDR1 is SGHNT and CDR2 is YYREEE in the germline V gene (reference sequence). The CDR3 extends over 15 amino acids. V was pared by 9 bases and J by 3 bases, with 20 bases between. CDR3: CAIKQQGRGTDTQYF. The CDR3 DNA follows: TGTGCCATTAAACAACAGGGAAGAGGGACAGATACGCAGTATTTT.

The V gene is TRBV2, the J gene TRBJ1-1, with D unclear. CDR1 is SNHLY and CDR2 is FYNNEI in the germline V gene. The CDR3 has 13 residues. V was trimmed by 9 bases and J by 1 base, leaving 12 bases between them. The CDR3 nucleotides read TGTGCCAGTCGCGTGGAGGGGAACACTGAAGCTTTCTTT. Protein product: CASRVEGNTEAFF.

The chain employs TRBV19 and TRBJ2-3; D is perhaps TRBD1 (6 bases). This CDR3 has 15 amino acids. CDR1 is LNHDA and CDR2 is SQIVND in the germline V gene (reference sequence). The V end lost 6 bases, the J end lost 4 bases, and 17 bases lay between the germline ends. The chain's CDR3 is CASRAQGEGADTQYF. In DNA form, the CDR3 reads TGTGCCAGTAGGGCACAGGGAGAGGGGGCAGATACGCAGTATTTT.

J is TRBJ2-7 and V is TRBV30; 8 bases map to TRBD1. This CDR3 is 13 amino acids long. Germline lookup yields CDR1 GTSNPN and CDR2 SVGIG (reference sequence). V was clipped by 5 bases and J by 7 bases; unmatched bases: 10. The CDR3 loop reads CAWDDRGTGEQYF. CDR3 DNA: TGTGCCTGGGACGACAGGGGCACGGGGGAGCAGTACTTC.

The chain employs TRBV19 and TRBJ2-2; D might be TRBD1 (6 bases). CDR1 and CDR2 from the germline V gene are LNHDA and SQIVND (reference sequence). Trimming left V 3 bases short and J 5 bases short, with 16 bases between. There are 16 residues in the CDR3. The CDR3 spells CASSIMGASQTGELFF. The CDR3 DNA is TGTGCCAGTAGTATTATGGGGGCGAGTCAAACCGGGGAGCTGTTTTTT.

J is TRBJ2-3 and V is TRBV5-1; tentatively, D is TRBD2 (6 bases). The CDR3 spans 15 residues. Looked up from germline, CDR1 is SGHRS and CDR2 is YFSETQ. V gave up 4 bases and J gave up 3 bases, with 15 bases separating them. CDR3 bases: TGCGCCAGCAGCCTCGAGGGGACTCGTACAGATACGCAGTATTTT. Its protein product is CASSLEGTRTDTQYF. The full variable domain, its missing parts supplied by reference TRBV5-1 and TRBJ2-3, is KAGVTQTPRYLIKTRGQQVTLSCSPISGHRSVSWYQQTPGQGLQFLFEYFSETQRNKGNFPGRFSGRQFSNSRSEMNVSTLELGDSALYLCASSLEGTRTDTQYFGPGTRLTVL.

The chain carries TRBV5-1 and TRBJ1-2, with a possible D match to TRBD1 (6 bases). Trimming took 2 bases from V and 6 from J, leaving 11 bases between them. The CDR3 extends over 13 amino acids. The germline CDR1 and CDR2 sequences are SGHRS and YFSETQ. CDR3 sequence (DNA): TGCGCCAGCAGCTTCGCAGGGGCGGATGGCTACACCTTC. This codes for CASSFAGADGYTF.

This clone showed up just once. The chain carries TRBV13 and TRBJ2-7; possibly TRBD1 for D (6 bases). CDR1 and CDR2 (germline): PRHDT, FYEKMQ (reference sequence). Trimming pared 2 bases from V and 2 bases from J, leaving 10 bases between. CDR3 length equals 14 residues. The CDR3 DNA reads TGTGCCAGCAGCTTACAGGGGATTCCCTACGAGCAGTACTTC. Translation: CASSLQGIPYEQYF. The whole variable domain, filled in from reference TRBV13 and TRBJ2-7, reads AAGVIQSPRHLIKEKRETATLKCYPIPRHDTVYWYQQGPGQDPQFLISFYEKMQSDKGSIPDRFSAQQFSDYHSELNMSSLELGDSALYFCASSLQGIPYEQYFGPGTRLTVT.

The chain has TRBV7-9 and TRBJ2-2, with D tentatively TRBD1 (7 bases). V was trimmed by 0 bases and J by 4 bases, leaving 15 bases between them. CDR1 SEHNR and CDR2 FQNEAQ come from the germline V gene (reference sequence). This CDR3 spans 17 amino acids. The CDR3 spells CASSLARGDSITGELFF. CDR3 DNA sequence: TGTGCCAGCAGCTTAGCCAGGGGGGACTCGATCACCGGGGAGCTGTTTTTT.

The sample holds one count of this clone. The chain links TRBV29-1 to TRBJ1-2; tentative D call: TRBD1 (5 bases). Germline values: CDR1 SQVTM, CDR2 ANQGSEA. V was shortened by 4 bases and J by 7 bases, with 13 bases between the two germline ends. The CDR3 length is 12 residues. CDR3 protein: CSVGQGKVGYTF. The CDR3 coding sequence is TGCAGCGTTGGGCAGGGAAAGGTTGGCTACACCTTC.

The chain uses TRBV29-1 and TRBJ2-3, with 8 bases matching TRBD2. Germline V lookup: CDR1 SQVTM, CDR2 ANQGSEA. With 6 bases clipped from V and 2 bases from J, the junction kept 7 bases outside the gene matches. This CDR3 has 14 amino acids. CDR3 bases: TGCAGCGTAGCCGAAGCGGGAGACACAGATACGCAGTATTTT. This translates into CSVAEAGDTDTQYF.